This T cell receptor (beta chain) was captured by sequencing in a study of blood T cell repertoires in COVID-19. Turning to the study itself: COVID-19 samples, acute and convalescent, were from the United States, Italy and Spain.

This CDR3 contains 15 residues. V gave up 0 bases and J gave up 3 bases; unmatched junction bases: 1. Looked up from germline, CDR1 is LGHNA and CDR2 is YNFKEQ. The assay was immunoSEQ multiplex PCR, and TCRdb's table has in-frame clones only and misses some. The table lists some 200,000 clones, around 84% of them singletons, with over 2.5% in the top ten. This receptor was obtained from a man between 45 and 60 years old who had recovered from COVID-19. The sequenced sample consisted of peripheral blood. The chain recombines TRBV4-2 with TRBJ2-7, with 11 nucleotides matching TRBD1. In nucleotides, the CDR3 is TGTGCCAGCAGCCAAGAAGGGACAGGGGGCTACGAGCAGTACTTC. It encodes CASSQEGTGGYEQYF.